These 16 T cell receptor beta chains were all obtained from the same sample, sequenced in a study of blood T cell repertoires in COVID-19. Sequencing used immunoSEQ multiplex PCR; TCRdb keeps in-frame clones, though not all of them. The sample yields approximately 230,000 clones, about nine tenths seen once. The source material was PBMCs or T cells enriched from blood (not recorded which). The receptors were sampled from a man younger than 30 who had recovered from COVID-19.

The chain recombines TRBV30 with TRBJ2-5; 7 positions match TRBD1. Germline V gene lookup returns CDR1 GTSNPN and CDR2 SVGIG (reference sequence). After removal of 4 bases from V and 3 bases from J, the junction contained 11 bases not matched to a gene. This CDR3 has 15 residues. The CDR3 sequence is CAWTLVGTAEETQYF. CDR3 bases: TGTGCCTGGACCCTAGTTGGGACAGCCGAAGAGACCCAGTACTTC. The whole variable domain, filled in from reference TRBV30 and TRBJ2-5, reads SQTIHQWPATLVQPVGSPLSLECTVEGTSNPNLYWYRQAAGRGLQLLFYSVGIGQISSEVPQNLSASRPQDRQFILSSKKLLLSDSGFYLCAWTLVGTAEETQYFGPGTRLLVL.

This chain uses TRBV3-1 (or the pseudogene TRBV3-2) with TRBJ2-1, with TRBD2 identical over 9 bases. The germline V gene has CDR1 LGHDT and CDR2 YNNKEL (reference sequence). V gave up 4 bases and J gave up 2 bases; unmatched junction bases: 15. The CDR3 length is 19 residues. This CDR3 is CASSPILSGRLATYNEQFF. For the CDR3, the DNA is TGTGCCAGCAGCCCAATACTGAGCGGGAGGCTTGCTACCTACAATGAGCAGTTCTTC.

CDR3 amino acids: CASSAPGGLTEAFF. The CDR3 nucleotides read TGTGCCAGCAGCGCCCCCGGGGGTCTCACTGAAGCTTTCTTT. The chain joins TRBV6-5 to TRBJ1-1; possible D gene TRBD1, 5 bases. The germline V gene has CDR1 MNHEY and CDR2 SVGAGI. The CDR3 sequence is 14 residues long. Trimming removed 6 bases at V and 4 bases at J, with 15 bases between.

This clone was recorded only once. V usage is TRBV5-1 and J usage is TRBJ2-2; D uncertain. Deletions cut 4 bases from V and 0 bases from J, with 10 bases between. Germline V gene data show CDR1 as SGHRS and CDR2 as YFSETQ. This CDR3 spans 15 amino acids. CDR3: CASSQTSTNTGELFF. The CDR3, as DNA: TGCGCCAGCAGCCAGACAAGCACGAACACCGGGGAGCTGTTTTTT.

The chain joins TRBV5-1 to TRBJ1-2; 8 nucleotides line up with TRBD1. V shed 4 bases and J 8 bases; nucleotides not matched to a gene: 10. CDR1 SGHRS and CDR2 YFSETQ come from the germline V gene. The CDR3 loop spans 14 amino acids. The CDR3 loop is CASSPSGTGGGYTF. For the CDR3, the DNA is TGCGCCAGCAGCCCAAGCGGGACAGGCGGAGGCTACACCTTC.

This clone was seen more than once but under ten times. The CDR3 protein is CASSTFPGGVGNQPQHF. In DNA form, the CDR3 reads TGTGCCAGCAGCACCTTCCCGGGGGGGGTTGGCAATCAGCCCCAGCATTTT. The gene calls are TRBV13 and TRBJ1-5; D may be TRBD1 (5 bases). The CDR3 extends over 17 amino acids. V was clipped by 5 bases and J by 2 bases, with 19 bases between them. In germline, CDR1 is PRHDT, CDR2 FYEKMQ (reference sequence).

Here the CDR3 DNA reads TGTGCCAGCACCTCGGGACTGACCTACGAGCAGTACTTC. It translates to CASTSGLTYEQYF. The rearrangement joins TRBV28 to TRBJ2-7, with D tentatively TRBD2 (6 bases). CDR3 size: 13 residues. Germline V gene data show CDR1 as MDHEN and CDR2 as SYDVKM. V lost 7 bases and J 2 bases, leaving 12 bases between the germline ends.

Regarding this clone: The same CDR3 arises from other DNA sequences in this sample as well. The chain couples TRBV5-1 to TRBJ2-3; 14 nucleotides align to TRBD2. This CDR3 comprises 16 residues. The trim removed 3 bases at V and 1 base at J, leaving 1 base unmatched. Germline lookup yields CDR1 SGHRS and CDR2 YFSETQ. The CDR3 loop is CASSSGLAGGTDTQYF. The CDR3 DNA reads TGCGCCAGCAGCTCGGGACTAGCGGGAGGCACAGATACGCAGTATTTT.

V is TRBV7-8 and J is TRBJ1-1; weak D call: TRBD1 (6 bases). CDR3 length: 15 amino acids. From germline, CDR1 is SGHVS and CDR2 FQNEAQ. Deletions cut 4 bases from V and 0 bases from J, with 12 bases between. CDR3 loop: CASSSGTLMNTEAFF. In nucleotides, the CDR3 is TGTGCCAGCAGCTCTGGGACACTCATGAACACTGAAGCTTTCTTT. Combining the CDR3 with reference TRBV7-8 and TRBJ1-1 gives the whole variable domain GAGVSQSPRYKVAKRGQDVALRCDPISGHVSLFWYQQALGQGPEFLTYFQNEAQLDKSGLPSDRFFAERPEGSVSTLKIQRTQQEDSAVYLCASSSGTLMNTEAFFGQGTRLTVV.

The CDR3 spells CASSFEQGYGYTF. The CDR3 DNA is TGTGCCAGCAGTTTTGAACAGGGATATGGCTACACCTTC. The chain recombines TRBV28 with TRBJ1-2, with D perhaps matching TRBD1 (6 bases). The ends were cut back, 3 bases at V and 5 bases at J, with 10 bases in the middle. The CDR3 runs to 13 residues. CDR1 MDHEN and CDR2 SYDVKM come from the germline V gene.

The chain is built from TRBV2 and TRBJ2-5; 8 bases are shared with TRBD1. Germline trimming cut 6 bases from V and 5 bases from J; bases unmatched to any gene: 5. The CDR3 has 13 residues. Germline V CDR1 and CDR2: SNHLY, FYNNEI. CDR3 protein: CASRQGAWETQYF. CDR3 bases: TGTGCCAGCAGGCAGGGGGCTTGGGAGACCCAGTACTTC.

This sequence joins TRBV4-1 and TRBJ2-7; tentatively, D is TRBD1 (6 bases). Germline-derived CDR1 and CDR2 are MGHRA and YSYEKL. This CDR3 comprises 15 residues. Trimming cost V 4 bases and J 2 bases, with 15 bases left between them. The CDR3 sequence: CASSPKTGQPYEQYF. The CDR3 DNA sequence: TGCGCCAGCAGCCCAAAAACGGGACAACCCTACGAGCAGTACTTC.

The chain uses TRBV30 and TRBJ1-1, with D unclear. Between the trimmed V and J ends, which lost 1 base and 6 bases, there was a span of 12 bases. Germline V gene lookup returns CDR1 GTSNPN and CDR2 SVGIG (reference sequence). This CDR3 is built from 13 residues. CDR3 residues: CAWSDQVFAEAFF. The CDR3 DNA is TGTGCCTGGAGTGACCAGGTATTTGCTGAAGCTTTCTTT.

This clone was recorded a few times. The rearrangement uses TRBV3-1 (or the pseudogene TRBV3-2) and TRBJ1-1, with no clear D. The germline V and J ends were trimmed by 3 bases and 5 bases, with 13 bases remaining between them. Germline V gene data show CDR1 as LGHDT and CDR2 as YNNKEL (reference sequence). CDR3 size: 14 residues. The CDR3 is CASSQTFMVTEAFF. The CDR3 DNA reads as TGTGCCAGCAGCCAGACTTTTATGGTGACTGAAGCTTTCTTT.

Comments on this clone: This same CDR3 is encoded by further DNA sequences in the sample. This chain uses TRBV30 with TRBJ1-5; D not certain. Per the germline V gene, CDR1 is GTSNPN and CDR2 is SVGIG (reference sequence). Trimming stripped 0 bases from V and 4 bases from J, with 7 bases between. The CDR3 is 13 residues long. CDR3 residues: CAWSVQANQPQHF. The CDR3 DNA sequence: TGTGCCTGGAGTGTGCAGGCTAATCAGCCCCAGCATTTT. The whole variable domain, remainder taken from reference TRBV30 and TRBJ1-5, is SQTIHQWPATLVQPVGSPLSLECTVEGTSNPNLYWYRQAAGRGLQLLFYSVGIGQISSEVPQNLSASRPQDRQFILSSKKLLLSDSGFYLCAWSVQANQPQHFGDGTRLSIL.

Only a few counts were recorded for this clone. The CDR3 bases are TGTGCCAGCAGCCGTAGTATGGGACAGGGGGCGCGAAGTGGCTACACCTTC. Translating gives CASSRSMGQGARSGYTF. The chain links TRBV11-2 to TRBJ1-2, with TRBD1 matching 12 bases. The V gene end was trimmed by 5 bases and the J gene end by 7 bases; junction bases not matched to a gene: 14. This CDR3 is 17 amino acids long. The germline gives CDR1 SGHAT, CDR2 FQNNGV. Variable domain in full (rest from reference TRBV11-2 and TRBJ1-2): EAGVAQSPRYKIIEKRQSVAFWCNPISGHATLYWYQQILGQGPKLLIQFQNNGVVDDSQLPKDRFSAERLKGVDSTLKIQPAKLEDSAVYLCASSRSMGQGARSGYTFGSGTRLTVV.